This T cell receptor beta chain derives from a study of cytomegalovirus exposure and HLA in healthy donors. Study-level results: The investigators catalogued 150 or so TCR beta chains as cytomegalovirus-associated.

TCRdb keeps only in-frame clones here, not all; method: immunoSEQ multiplex PCR. This sample carries about 360,000 clones, more than 80% of them seen once, and the ten largest clones take around 0.8%. Germline V gene sequence: CDR1 MNHEY, CDR2 SMNVEV (reference sequence). This CDR3 contains 13 residues. This clone was found a few times. Its antigen is undetermined. One junction end disagrees with the germline gene, perhaps due to a read error. This sequence originates from a woman under 30 in good health and CMV-seronegative. What was sequenced was PBMCs. The chain recombines TRBV27 with TRBJ2-2; D is ambiguous. The CDR3 sequence is CASSLSVGGELFF. The CDR3 coding sequence is TGTGCCAGCAGTCTATCCGTCGGCGGGGAGCTGTTTTTT.